The clone carrying this T cell receptor beta chain was seen more than once but under ten times. Its matching antigen is unknown. Authors' data handling: Per-sample TCR counts ranged from about 23,224 to 750,000, median about 90,000. TCRdb analysed the 5' RACE reads with MiXCR anew, one entry per CDR3 protein. TCRdb assigned the V and J calls; the authors' analysis was not used. The data show about 140,000 distinct CDR3 sequences, roughly 4% seen once. This entry comes from a study of human T cells and chemical hapten exposure. The study, taken as a whole, reports: Sensitizing with DPC caused no change in TCRs above 1 in 1000 frequency.

The trim removed 2 bases at V and 6 bases at J, leaving 10 bases unmatched. CDR1 and CDR2 (germline): SGDLS, YYNGEE. The CDR3 sequence is 17 residues long. Sequencing started from total RNA isolated from unfractionated whole blood. The chain links TRBV9 to TRBJ2-2; TRBD1 aligns across 10 bases. The source is a female donor in good health. CDR3 in amino acids: CASSVFRGTGDPGELFF. CDR3 coding DNA: TGTGCCAGCAGCGTTTTCCGAGGGACAGGGGATCCCGGGGAGCTGTTTTTT.